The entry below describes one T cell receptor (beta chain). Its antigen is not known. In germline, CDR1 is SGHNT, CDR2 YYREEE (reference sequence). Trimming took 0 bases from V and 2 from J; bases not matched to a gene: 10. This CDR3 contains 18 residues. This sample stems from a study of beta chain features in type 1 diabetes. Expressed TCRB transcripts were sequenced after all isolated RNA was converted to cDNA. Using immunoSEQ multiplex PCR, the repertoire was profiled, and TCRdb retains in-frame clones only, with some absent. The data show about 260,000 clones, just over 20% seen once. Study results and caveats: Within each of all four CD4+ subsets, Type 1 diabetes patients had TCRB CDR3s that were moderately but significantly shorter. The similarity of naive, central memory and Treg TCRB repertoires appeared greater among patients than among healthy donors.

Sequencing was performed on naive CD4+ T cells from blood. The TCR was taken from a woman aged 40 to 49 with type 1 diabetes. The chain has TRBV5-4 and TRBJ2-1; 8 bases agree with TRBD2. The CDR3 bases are TGTGCCAGCAGCTTGGAAGGAGGCGCGGGAGGCCCCTACAATGAGCAGTTCTTC. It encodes CASSLEGGAGGPYNEQFF.